Given below is one TCR beta chain in context. The target antigen is unknown. This CDR3 comprises 14 residues. Trimming removed 3 bases at V and 1 base at J, with 6 bases between. CDR1 and CDR2 from the germline V gene are MDHEN and SYDVKM. This table comes from immunoSEQ multiplex PCR, and its TCRdb copy is limited to in-frame clones, with some not included. The table records roughly 120,000 clones, about 92% of them present only once. This sample is part of a study of graft-versus-host responses after intestinal transplantation. Study context: Recipients were all induced with anti-thymocyte globulin, then given tacrolimus and steroids for two to three years.

Specimen: unstimulated CD8+ T cells sorted from spleen or lymph node cells, collected before transplant. The rearrangement joins TRBV28 to TRBJ2-2, with D unresolved. The receptor was isolated from a human donor who was the organ donor for an intestinal transplant. The CDR3 is CASSLVQNTGELFF. The CDR3 bases are TGTGCCAGCAGTTTGGTCCAGAACACCGGGGAGCTGTTTTTT. Supplemented by reference TRBV28 and TRBJ2-2, the full variable domain reads DVKVTQSSRYLVKRTGEKVFLECVQDMDHENMFWYRQDPGLGLRLIYFSYDVKMKEKGDIPEGYSVSREKKERFSLILESASTNQTSMYLCASSLVQNTGELFFGEGSRLTVL.